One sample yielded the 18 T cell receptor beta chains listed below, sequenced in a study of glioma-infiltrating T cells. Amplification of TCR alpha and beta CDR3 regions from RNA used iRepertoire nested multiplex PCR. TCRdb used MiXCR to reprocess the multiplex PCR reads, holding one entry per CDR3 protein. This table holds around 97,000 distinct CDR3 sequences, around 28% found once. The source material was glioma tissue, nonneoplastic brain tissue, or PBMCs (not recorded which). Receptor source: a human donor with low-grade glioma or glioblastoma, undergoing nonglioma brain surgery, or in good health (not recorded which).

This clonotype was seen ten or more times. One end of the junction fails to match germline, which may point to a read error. As DNA, the CDR3 is TGTGCCAACAGTTACATGGGACAGACTGAAGCTTTCTTT. This translates into CANSYMGQTEAFF. The rearrangement links TRBV6-2 or TRBV6-3 to TRBJ1-1; 7 nucleotides agree with TRBD1. This CDR3 has 13 residues. Germline V gene lookup returns CDR1 MNHEY and CDR2 SVGEGT.

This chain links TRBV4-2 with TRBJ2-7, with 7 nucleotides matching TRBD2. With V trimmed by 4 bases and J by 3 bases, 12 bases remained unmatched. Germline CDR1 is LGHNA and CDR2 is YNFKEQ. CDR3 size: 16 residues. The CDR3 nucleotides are TGTGCCAGCAGCCGTGGGTCAGCGGGGCTCATCTACGAGCAGTACTTC. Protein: CASSRGSAGLIYEQYF.

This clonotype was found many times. In nucleotides, the CDR3 is TGTGCCAGCAGATACTACGAGCAGTACTTC. Translated: CASRYYEQYF. The V call is TRBV6-1, the J call TRBJ2-7; D uncertain. CDR3 length: 10 residues. CDR1 is MNHNS, CDR2 SASEGT, per germline. Trimming cost V 6 bases and J 3 bases, with 3 bases left between them.

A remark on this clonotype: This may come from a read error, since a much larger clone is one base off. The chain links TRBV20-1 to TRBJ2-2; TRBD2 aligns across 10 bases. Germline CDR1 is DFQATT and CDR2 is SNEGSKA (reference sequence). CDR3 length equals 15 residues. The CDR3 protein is CSARGLAQGHGDLFF. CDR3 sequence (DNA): TGCAGTGCCCGGGGACTAGCGCAGGGGCACGGGGACCTGTTTTTT.

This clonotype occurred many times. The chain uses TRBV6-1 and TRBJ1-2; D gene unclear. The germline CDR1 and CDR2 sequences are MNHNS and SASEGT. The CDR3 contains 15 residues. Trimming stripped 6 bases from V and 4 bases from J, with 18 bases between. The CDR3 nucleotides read TGTGCCAGCAGAGACCGTCCCCTCGGGATCTATGGCTACACCTTC. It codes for CASRDRPLGIYGYTF.

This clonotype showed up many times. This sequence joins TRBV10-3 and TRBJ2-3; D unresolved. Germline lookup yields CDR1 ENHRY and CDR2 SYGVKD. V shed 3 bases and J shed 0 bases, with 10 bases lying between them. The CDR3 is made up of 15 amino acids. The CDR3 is CAISESSASTDTQYF. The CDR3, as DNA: TGTGCCATCAGTGAATCAAGCGCTAGCACAGATACGCAGTATTTT.

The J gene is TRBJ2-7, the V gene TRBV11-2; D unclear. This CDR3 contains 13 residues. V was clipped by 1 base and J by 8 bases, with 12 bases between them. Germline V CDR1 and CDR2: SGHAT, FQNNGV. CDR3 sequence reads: CASSLGRRSKQYF. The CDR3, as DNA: TGTGCCAGCAGCTTAGGCAGGCGGTCAAAGCAGTACTTC.

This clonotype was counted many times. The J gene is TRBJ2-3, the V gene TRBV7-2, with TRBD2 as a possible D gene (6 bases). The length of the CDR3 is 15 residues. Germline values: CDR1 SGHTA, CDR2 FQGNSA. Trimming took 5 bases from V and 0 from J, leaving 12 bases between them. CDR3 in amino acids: CASSASGYSTDTQYF. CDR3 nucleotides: TGTGCCAGCAGCGCCAGCGGGTATAGCACAGATACGCAGTATTTT.

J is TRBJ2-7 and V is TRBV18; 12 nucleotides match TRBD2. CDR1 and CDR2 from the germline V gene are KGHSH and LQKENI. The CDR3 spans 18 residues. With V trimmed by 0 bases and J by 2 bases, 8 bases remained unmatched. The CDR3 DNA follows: TGTGCCAGCTCACCACCAACTAGCGGGGGGATGAGAACCTACGAGCAGTACTTC. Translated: CASSPPTSGGMRTYEQYF.

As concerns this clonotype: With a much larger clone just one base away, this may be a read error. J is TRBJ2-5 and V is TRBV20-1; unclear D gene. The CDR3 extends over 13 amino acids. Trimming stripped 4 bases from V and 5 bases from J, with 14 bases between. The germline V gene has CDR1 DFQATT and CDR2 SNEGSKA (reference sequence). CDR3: CSANTLIGETQYF. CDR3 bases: TGCAGTGCTAATACACTGATAGGGGAGACCCAGTACTTC.

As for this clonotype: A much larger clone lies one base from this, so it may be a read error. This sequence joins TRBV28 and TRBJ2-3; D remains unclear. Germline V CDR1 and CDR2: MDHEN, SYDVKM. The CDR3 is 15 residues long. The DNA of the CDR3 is TGTGCCAGCGGACCCCCGGGCCGTAGCATAGATACGCAGTATTTT. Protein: CASGPPGRSIDTQYF.

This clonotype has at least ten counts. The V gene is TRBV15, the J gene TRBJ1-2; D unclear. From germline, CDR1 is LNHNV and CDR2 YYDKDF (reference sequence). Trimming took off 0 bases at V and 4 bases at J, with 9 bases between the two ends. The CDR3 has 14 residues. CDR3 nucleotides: TGTGCCACCAGCAGAGATCCGGGAAGCTATGGCTACACCTTC. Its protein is CATSRDPGSYGYTF.

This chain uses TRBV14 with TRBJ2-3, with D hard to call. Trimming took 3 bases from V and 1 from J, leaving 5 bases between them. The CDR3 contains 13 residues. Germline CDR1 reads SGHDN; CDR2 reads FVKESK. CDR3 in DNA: TGTGCCAGCAGCCAGTTGCGCACAGATACGCAGTATTTT. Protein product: CASSQLRTDTQYF.

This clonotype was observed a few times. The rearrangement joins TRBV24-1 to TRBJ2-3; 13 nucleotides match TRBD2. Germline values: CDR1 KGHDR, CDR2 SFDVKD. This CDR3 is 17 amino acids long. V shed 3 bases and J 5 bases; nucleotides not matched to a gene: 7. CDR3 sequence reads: CATSDPPLAGGIDTQYF. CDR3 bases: TGTGCCACCAGTGATCCACCACTAGCGGGGGGGATAGATACGCAGTATTTT.

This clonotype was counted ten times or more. The CDR3 DNA is TGCAGTGCTAGGGTTCGGGGGGTCACCCAAGGGTTCTACGAGCAGTACTTC. It encodes CSARVRGVTQGFYEQYF. This chain joins TRBV20-1 and TRBJ2-7; 7 nucleotides line up with TRBD2. The CDR3 consists of 17 residues. Per the germline V gene, CDR1 is DFQATT and CDR2 is SNEGSKA (reference sequence). The J segment lost 3 bases and the V segment lost 3 bases, leaving 17 bases of the junction unmatched.

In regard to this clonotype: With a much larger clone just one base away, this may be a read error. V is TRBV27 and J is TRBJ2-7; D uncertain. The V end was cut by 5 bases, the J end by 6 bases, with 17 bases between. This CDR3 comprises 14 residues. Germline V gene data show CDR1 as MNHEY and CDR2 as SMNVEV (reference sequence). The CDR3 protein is CASSRTGVTREQYF. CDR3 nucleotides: TGTGCCAGCAGTCGTACTGGGGTGACCCGCGAGCAGTACTTC.

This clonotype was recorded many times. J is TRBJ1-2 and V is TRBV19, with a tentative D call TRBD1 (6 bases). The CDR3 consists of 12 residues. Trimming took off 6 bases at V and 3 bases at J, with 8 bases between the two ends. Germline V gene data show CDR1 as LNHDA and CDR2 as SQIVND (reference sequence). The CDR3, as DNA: TGTGCCAGTAGACAGGGCGACTATGGCTACACCTTC. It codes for CASRQGDYGYTF.

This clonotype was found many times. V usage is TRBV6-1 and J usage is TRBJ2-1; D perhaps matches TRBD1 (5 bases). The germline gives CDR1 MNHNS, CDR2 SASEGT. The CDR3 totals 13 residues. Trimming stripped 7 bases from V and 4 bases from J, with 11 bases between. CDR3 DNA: TGTGCCAGCACACAGGCCACGTACAATGAGCAGTTCTTC. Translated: CASTQATYNEQFF.